This note documents a single TCR beta chain sequence. The data stem from a study of T cells in Graves' hyperthyroidism and ophthalmopathy. Germline lookup yields CDR1 SGHTS and CDR2 YDEGEE. V lost 4 bases and J lost 10, with 11 bases in between. The CDR3 contains 11 residues. Amplified regions were TCR beta CDR3 sequences from RNA transcripts. A set of HTBI primers served as the primers for a first-round RT-PCR of the TCR CDR3. TCRdb reanalysed the multiplex PCR reads using MiXCR and keeps one entry per CDR3 protein. In the table there are 250,000 to 400,000 distinct CDR3 sequences, about an eighth of which are singletons.

This clonotype originated in a middle-aged woman with Graves' ophthalmopathy. The gene calls are TRBV5-8 and TRBJ1-2, with unresolved D. The sequenced sample consisted of blood. The CDR3 bases are TGTGCCAGCAGCACGAGTGTTCACTACACCTTC. Residues: CASSTSVHYTF.